The following is a TCR beta chain sequence with its context. Original handling: Amplified reference gene primers provided the basis for estimating nucleated cell counts. Using immunoSEQ multiplex PCR, the repertoire was profiled, and TCRdb retains in-frame clones only, with some absent. V and J calls and clone size come straight from that table; D and trimming were deduced from the DNA. The table lists 200,000 or so clones, approximately 90% of them singletons. The data originate from a study of blood T cell repertoires in COVID-19. Study as a whole: Samples of COVID-19 (acute and convalescent) were obtained from the United States, Italy and Spain.

The CDR3 is made up of 13 amino acids. The V gene end was trimmed by 5 bases and the J gene end by 8 bases; junction bases not matched to a gene: 2. CDR1 is LNHDA, CDR2 SQIVND, per germline (reference sequence). Sequencing used peripheral blood. This chain links TRBV19 with TRBJ1-6; 8 nucleotides align to TRBD1. This TCR was sampled from a man aged 45-65 years with acute or convalescent COVID-19. Written as DNA, the CDR3 is TGTGCCAGTAGTGGACAGGGATATTCACCCCTCCACTTT. Protein: CASSGQGYSPLHF.